The clone carrying this T cell receptor beta chain was recorded a few times. The data originate from a study of blood T cell repertoires in COVID-19. Study at large: Both acute and convalescent COVID-19 samples were obtained from the United States, Italy and Spain. PBMCs, B-cell-depleted T cells, or T cells were the source of the cDNA or gDNA that made up the material.

Produced via immunoSEQ multiplex PCR; TCRdb's table is partial and in-frame only. The table records some 350,000 clones, about 90% of them present only once. Recruits, aged roughly 18 to 95 years, lived in 24 US areas. Clinical history reported by participants formed the basis on which cohorts were assigned. The V gene's germline CDR1 is LNHDA and CDR2 SQIVND (reference sequence). CDR3 length equals 14 residues. The J segment lost 3 bases and the V segment lost 4 bases, leaving 4 bases of the junction unmatched. This chain links TRBV19 with TRBJ1-1, with TRBD1 matching over 8 bases. This clonotype was sampled from a woman younger than 45 who had recovered from COVID-19. The sequenced material came from PBMCs or T cells enriched from blood (not recorded which). CDR3 residues: CASSTGQGDTEAFF. The CDR3 coding sequence is TGTGCCAGTAGTACAGGACAGGGTGACACTGAAGCTTTCTTT.